A selection of T cell receptor beta chains follows, all from one sample in a study of T cell changes during pregnancy in multiple sclerosis. Clones were sequenced by immunoSEQ multiplex PCR, and TCRdb holds only the in-frame ones, with some missing. The table has roughly 80,000 clones, 92% seen once; the top ten hold less than 3%. Source: peripheral blood, taken before pregnancy. The receptors come from a female donor with multiple sclerosis, enrolled in a pregnancy study. Each CDR3 is given with its conserved first and last residue. The D gene is left open where the match is weak. For some rows the clone size is stated as once, few or many, or as a class when expanded; others skip it.

clone size | D gene | J gene | V gene | CDR3 protein | CDR3 DNA
. | TRBD2 | TRBJ2-5 | TRBV7-8 | CASSLNLAGGPGEETQYF | TGTGCCAGCAGCTTAAATCTAGCGGGAGGTCCAGGGGAGGAGACCCAGTACTTC
once | TRBD1 | TRBJ1-4 | TRBV7-2 | CASSFPGQGQEKLFF | TGTGCCAGCAGCTTCCCGGGACAGGGACAGGAAAAACTGTTTTTT
. | . | TRBJ2-3 | TRBV7-9 | CASSPPYATRTDTQYF | TGTGCCAGCAGCCCACCGTACGCGACTCGCACAGATACGCAGTATTTT
once | . | TRBJ2-1 | TRBV4-1 | CASSQAGEAYNEQFF | TGCGCCAGCAGCCAAGCGGGAGAAGCCTACAATGAGCAGTTCTTC
. | . | TRBJ2-7 | TRBV7-9 | CASSPGNSYEQYF | TGTGCCAGCAGCCCCGGGAACTCCTACGAGCAGTACTTC
few | . | TRBJ1-1 | TRBV14 | CASSQDWPGNTEAFF | TGTGCCAGCAGCCAAGATTGGCCGGGGAACACTGAAGCTTTCTTT
. | TRBD2 | TRBJ2-3 | TRBV28 | CASSSPGLAADTQYF | TGTGCCAGCAGTTCTCCGGGACTAGCCGCAGATACGCAGTATTTT
. | . | TRBJ1-1 | TRBV15 | CATSPQGMNTEAFF | TGTGCCACCAGTCCTCAGGGCATGAACACTGAAGCTTTCTTT
. | . | TRBJ2-7 | TRBV28 | CASTLPDSYEQYF | TGTGCCAGCACCCTACCCGACAGCTACGAGCAGTACTTC
. | . | TRBJ2-5 | TRBV11-1 | CASSLARGLETQYF | TGTGCCAGCAGCTTAGCAAGGGGTTTGGAGACCCAGTACTTC
. | TRBD2 | TRBJ2-3 | TRBV9 | CASSVELAGGPGVTQYF | TGTGCCAGCAGCGTAGAACTAGCGGGAGGGCCTGGCGTTACGCAGTATTTT
. | TRBD2 | TRBJ2-1 | TRBV4-3 | CASSQELLAGVEQFF | TGCGCCAGCAGCCAAGAGTTACTAGCGGGAGTTGAGCAGTTCTTC
. | . | TRBJ1-2 | TRBV28 | CASSVEQGAGYGYTF | TGTGCCAGCAGTGTAGAACAGGGAGCGGGGTATGGCTACACCTTC